This TCR beta chain stems from a study of blood T cells in healthy people across ages. A sample-barcoded 5' primer and a J-beta primer mix were used in a second PCR of roughly 7 to 11 cycles. Each cDNA molecule, via a template-switch adaptor with 12 random nucleotides, was tagged. TCRdb redid the calling of the 5' RACE reads with MiXCR, one entry per CDR3 protein. The sample lists around 620,000 distinct CDR3 sequences; 25% to 30% were seen once. Whole-study results and caveats: Per million T cells, TCR beta diversity dropped about linearly as age rose. Correlation between TCR beta diversity and naive T cell percentage was strong. PBMC samples, being unsorted, prevented any conclusive comparison of naive and antigen-experienced cells.

The CDR3 length is 15 residues. Germline V CDR1 and CDR2: MNHEY, SVGAGI. Deletions cut 1 base from V and 0 bases from J, with 9 bases between. As for this clonotype: No antigen is known for it.

The sequencing sample was made of blood. The chain combines TRBV6-5 with TRBJ1-2; D is uncertain. This clonotype was obtained from a woman in her seventies in good health. CDR3 residues: CASSYYSRANYGYTF. Here the CDR3 DNA reads TGTGCCAGCAGTTACTATTCTAGAGCTAACTATGGCTACACCTTC.